The sequence of this T cell receptor beta chain was determined in a study of shared clonotypes between healthy human individuals. The repertoire was sequenced with immunoSEQ multiplex PCR; TCRdb's copy has only in-frame clones and lacks some. The sample has under 2,000,000 clones, around 96% seen once. It was CD45RO-negative cells, positively selected for CCR7, that made up naive CD8 cells, with terminally differentiated effector memory CD45RA+ cells excluded. The TCR comes from a man between 18 and 29 years old in good health. Sequenced material: naive CD8+ T cells sorted from blood.

The CDR3 nucleotides are TGTGCCAGCAGCTTAACCCTGGGACAGGGGATCTCCTACGAGCAGTACTTC. This codes for CASSLTLGQGISYEQYF. This chain uses TRBV7-8 with TRBJ2-7, with TRBD1 matching 10 bases. With V trimmed by 2 bases and J by 0 bases, 7 bases remained unmatched. The V gene's germline CDR1 is SGHVS and CDR2 FQNEAQ. The CDR3 extends over 17 amino acids.